This T cell receptor (beta chain) was recorded in a study of blood T cell repertoires in COVID-19. Study details: Sources were T cells, B-cell-depleted T cells, or PBMCs; the material itself was cDNA or gDNA.

This clone came up once. Followed over time, Seattle patients had been enrolled while infection was active. The CDR3 is 15 residues long. V was pared by 7 bases and J by 8 bases, with 16 bases of the junction left unmatched. Germline CDR1 is SGHAT and CDR2 is FQNNGV. Using immunoSEQ multiplex PCR, the repertoire was profiled, and TCRdb retains in-frame clones only, with some absent. The table includes under 80,000 clones, approximately 73% detected once. Sequenced material: peripheral blood. The genes are TRBV11-2 and TRBJ2-7, with 8 positions matching TRBD2. This clonotype was obtained from a man aged 60-69 years with COVID-19, enrolled during active disease. The DNA of the CDR3 is TGTGCCAGCACCCCGAGCGGGAGCGGACCCTGGAAGCAGTACTTC. As protein: CASTPSGSGPWKQYF.